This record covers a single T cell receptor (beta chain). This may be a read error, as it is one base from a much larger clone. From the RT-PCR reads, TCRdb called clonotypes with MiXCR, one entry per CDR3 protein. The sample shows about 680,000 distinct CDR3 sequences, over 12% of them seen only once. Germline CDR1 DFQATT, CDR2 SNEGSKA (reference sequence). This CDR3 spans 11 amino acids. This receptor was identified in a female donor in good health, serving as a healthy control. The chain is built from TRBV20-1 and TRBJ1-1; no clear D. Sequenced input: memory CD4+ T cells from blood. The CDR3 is CSVDGYTEALF. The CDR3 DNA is TGCAGTGTCGACGGGTACACTGAAGCTTTATTT.